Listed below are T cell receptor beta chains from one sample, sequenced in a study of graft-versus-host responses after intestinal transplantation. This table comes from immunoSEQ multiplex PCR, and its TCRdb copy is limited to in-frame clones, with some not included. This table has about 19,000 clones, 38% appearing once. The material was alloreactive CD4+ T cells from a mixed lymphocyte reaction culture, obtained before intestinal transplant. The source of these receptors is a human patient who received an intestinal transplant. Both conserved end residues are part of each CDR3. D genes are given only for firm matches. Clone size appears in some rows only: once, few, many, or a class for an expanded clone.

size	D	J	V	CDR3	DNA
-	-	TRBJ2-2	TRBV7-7	CASKDGPNTGELFF	TGTGCCAGCAAAGATGGACCGAACACCGGGGAGCTGTTTTTT
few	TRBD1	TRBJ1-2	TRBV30	CAWRGTATFYGYTF	TGTGCCTGGAGAGGGACAGCGACCTTCTATGGCTACACCTTC
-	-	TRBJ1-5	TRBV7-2	CASSLLSTRSNQPQHF	TGTGCCAGCAGCTTATTATCCACACGTAGCAATCAGCCCCAGCATTTT
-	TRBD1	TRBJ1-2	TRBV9	CASSAMNRGGYTF	TGTGCCAGCAGCGCAATGAACAGGGGTGGCTACACCTTC
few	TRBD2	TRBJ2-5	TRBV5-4	CASSLRLAGGQETQYF	TGTGCCAGCAGCTTGAGGCTAGCGGGGGGTCAAGAGACCCAGTACTTC
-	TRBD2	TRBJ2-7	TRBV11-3	CASSFGGKRGIYEQYF	TGTGCCAGCAGCTTTGGGGGTAAGCGGGGGATTTACGAGCAGTACTTC
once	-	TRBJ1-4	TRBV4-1	CASSQLGKATNEKLFF	TGCGCCAGCAGCCAGCTTGGGAAAGCAACTAATGAAAAACTGTTTTTT
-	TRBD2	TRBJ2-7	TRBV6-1	CASLNERGTYEQYF	TGTGCCAGCCTAAACGAGCGGGGGACCTACGAGCAGTACTTC
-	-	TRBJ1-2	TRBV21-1	CASSRLSEGAKDGYTF	TGTGCCAGCAGCCGTTTGTCGGAAGGGGCGAAGGATGGCTACACCTTC
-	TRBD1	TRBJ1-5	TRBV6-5	CASSGGQGGYQPQHF	TGTGCCAGCAGTGGGGGACAGGGGGGCTATCAGCCCCAGCATTTT
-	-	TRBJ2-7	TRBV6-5	CASLGRYYEQYF	TGTGCCAGCCTGGGCAGGTACTACGAGCAGTACTTC
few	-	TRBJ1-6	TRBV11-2	CASSSSPSYNSPLHF	TGTGCCAGCAGCTCGTCCCCCTCCTATAATTCACCCCTCCACTTT
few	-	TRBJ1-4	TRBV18	CASSPQAGGRREKLFF	TGTGCCAGCTCCCCACAAGCGGGGGGCCGTCGAGAAAAACTGTTTTTT
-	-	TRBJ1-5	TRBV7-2	CASSLDGPDKNWGNQPQHF	TGTGCCAGCAGCTTAGATGGTCCGGACAAGAACTGGGGCAATCAGCCCCAGCATTTT
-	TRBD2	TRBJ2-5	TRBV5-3	CARSCRTSGGEETQYF	TGTGCCAGAAGCTGCAGGACTAGCGGGGGGGAAGAGACCCAGTACTTC
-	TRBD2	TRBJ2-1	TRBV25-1	CASSERGGANEQFF	TGTGCCAGCAGTGAACGCGGGGGGGCCAATGAGCAGTTCTTC
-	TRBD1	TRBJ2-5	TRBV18	CASSRDRAETQYF	TGTGCCAGCTCTCGAGACAGGGCGGAGACCCAGTACTTC
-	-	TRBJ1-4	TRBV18	CASSPPGQPNEKLFF	TGTGCCAGCTCACCACCCGGACAGCCCAATGAAAAACTGTTTTTT
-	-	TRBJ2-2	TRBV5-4	CASSPGGQGLNTGELFF	TGTGCCAGCAGCCCCGGGGGGCAGGGTCTCAACACCGGGGAGCTGTTTTTT
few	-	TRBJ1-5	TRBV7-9	CASSLAGQGSTQHF	TGTGCCAGCAGCTTAGCGGGTCAGGGGTCGACCCAGCATTTT
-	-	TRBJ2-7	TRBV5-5	CASSLGWGPFEQYF	TGTGCCAGCAGCCTGGGATGGGGGCCTTTCGAGCAGTACTTC